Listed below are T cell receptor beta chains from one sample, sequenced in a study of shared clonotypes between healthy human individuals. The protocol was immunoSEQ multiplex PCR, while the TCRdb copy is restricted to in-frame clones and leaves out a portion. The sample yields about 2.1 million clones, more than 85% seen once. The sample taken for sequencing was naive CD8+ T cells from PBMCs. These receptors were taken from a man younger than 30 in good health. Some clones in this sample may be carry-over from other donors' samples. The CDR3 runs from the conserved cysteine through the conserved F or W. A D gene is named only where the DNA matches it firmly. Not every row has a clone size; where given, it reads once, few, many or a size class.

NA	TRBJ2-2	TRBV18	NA	TGTGCCAGCTCACCCCGAAAGGGATTTTCGAACACCGGGGAGCTGTTTTTT	CASSPRKGFSNTGELFF
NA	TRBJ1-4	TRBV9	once	TGTGCCAGCAGCGTAGGAGAGATAGGGCTCGATGAAAAACTGTTTTTT	CASSVGEIGLDEKLFF
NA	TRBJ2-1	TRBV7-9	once	TGTGCCAGCAGCTTAGTAGGACGGGGCTCCTACAATGAGCAGTTCTTC	CASSLVGRGSYNEQFF
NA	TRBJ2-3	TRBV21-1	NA	TGTGCCAGCACAAACCGGGCACTACTAGCGCGCACAGATACGCAGTATTTT	CASTNRALLARTDTQYF
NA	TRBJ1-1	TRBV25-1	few	TGTGCCAGCGCATGGGGCGACACTGAAGCTTTCTTT	CASAWGDTEAFF
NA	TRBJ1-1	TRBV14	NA	TGTGCCAGCAGCCCGTACAGTGGCACTGAAGCTTTCTTT	CASSPYSGTEAFF
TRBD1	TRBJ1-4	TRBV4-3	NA	TGCGCCAGCAGCCTAAGGGACAGGGGAAATGAAAAACTGTTTTTT	CASSLRDRGNEKLFF
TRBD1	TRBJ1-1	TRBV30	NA	TGTGTCGAATGGGAGGGGGCGAACACTGAAGCTTTCTTT	CVEWEGANTEAFF
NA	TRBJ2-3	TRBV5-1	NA	TGCGCCAGCAGGTCAGGAAATTGGGGCACAGATACGCAGTATTTT	CASRSGNWGTDTQYF
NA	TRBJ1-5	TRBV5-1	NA	TGCGCCAGCAGCATCGGACGGGGAAGCAATCAGCCCCAGCATTTT	CASSIGRGSNQPQHF
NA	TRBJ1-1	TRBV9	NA	TGTGCCAGCAGCGTAGGCCCAGGGAGCACTGAAGCTTTCTTT	CASSVGPGSTEAFF
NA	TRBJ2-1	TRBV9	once	TGTGCCAGCAGCGTAGATGGGGGATCCTACAATGAGCAGTTCTTC	CASSVDGGSYNEQFF
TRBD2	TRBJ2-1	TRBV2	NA	TGTGCCAGCAGTCCCACCGGGACTAGCGGATATGAGCAGTTCTTC	CASSPTGTSGYEQFF
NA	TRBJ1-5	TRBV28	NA	TGTGCCAGCAGTTTTGCACAGACCAATCAGCCCCAGCATTTT	CASSFAQTNQPQHF
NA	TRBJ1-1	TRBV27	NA	TGTGCCAGCAGTTTAGGAAGGGGTTGGACTGAAGCTTTCTTT	CASSLGRGWTEAFF
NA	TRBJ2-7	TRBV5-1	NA	TGCGCCAGCAGCCTACCCTACGAGCAGTACTTC	CASSLPYEQYF
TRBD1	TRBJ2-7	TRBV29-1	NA	TGCAGCGTTGGAAGGGGGCGGCTTCCGAACGAGCAGTACTTC	CSVGRGRLPNEQYF